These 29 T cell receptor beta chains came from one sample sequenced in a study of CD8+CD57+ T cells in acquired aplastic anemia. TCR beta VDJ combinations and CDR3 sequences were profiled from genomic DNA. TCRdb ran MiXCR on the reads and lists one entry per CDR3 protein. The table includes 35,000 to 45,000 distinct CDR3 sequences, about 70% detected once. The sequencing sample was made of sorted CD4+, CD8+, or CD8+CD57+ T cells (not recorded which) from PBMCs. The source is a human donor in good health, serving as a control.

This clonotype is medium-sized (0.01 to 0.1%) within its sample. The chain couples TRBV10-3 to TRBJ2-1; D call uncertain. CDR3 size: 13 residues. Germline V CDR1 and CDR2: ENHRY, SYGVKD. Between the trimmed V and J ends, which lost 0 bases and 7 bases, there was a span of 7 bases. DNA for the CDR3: TGTGCCATCAGTGAGTCAACTTTTAATGAGCAGTTCTTC. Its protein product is CAISESTFNEQFF.

The CDR3 DNA reads as TGTGCCATCAGTGAGTCGACTAGACAGGGAACTAATGAAAAACTGTTTTTT. It specifies CAISESTRQGTNEKLFF. The gene calls are TRBV10-3 and TRBJ1-4, with 7 bases identical to TRBD1. The V segment lost 0 bases and the J segment 1 base; nucleotides outside the gene matches: 5. The V gene's germline CDR1 is ENHRY and CDR2 SYGVKD. CDR3 length: 17 residues.

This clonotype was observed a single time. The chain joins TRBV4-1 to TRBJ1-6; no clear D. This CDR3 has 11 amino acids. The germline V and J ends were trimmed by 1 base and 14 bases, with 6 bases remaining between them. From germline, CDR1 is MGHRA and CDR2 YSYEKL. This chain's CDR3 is CASSQGLTLHF. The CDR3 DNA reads TGCGCCAGCAGCCAAGGCCTTACCCTCCACTTT.

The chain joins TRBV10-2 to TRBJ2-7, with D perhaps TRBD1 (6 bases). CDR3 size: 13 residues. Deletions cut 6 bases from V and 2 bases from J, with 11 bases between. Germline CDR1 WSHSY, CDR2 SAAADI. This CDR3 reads CASSQRGTYEQYF. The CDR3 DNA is TGCGCCAGCAGCCAGAGGGGGACCTACGAGCAGTACTTC.

The CDR3 DNA is TGTGCCAGCAGCTTAGCGGGGGGCCCCACAGATACGCAGTATTTT. Translation: CASSLAGGPTDTQYF. The genes are TRBV7-2 and TRBJ2-3; D is possibly TRBD1 or TRBD2 (6 bases each). The CDR3 length is 15 residues. The germline V gene has CDR1 SGHTA and CDR2 FQGNSA. Between the trimmed V and J ends, which lost 0 bases and 2 bases, there was a span of 9 bases.

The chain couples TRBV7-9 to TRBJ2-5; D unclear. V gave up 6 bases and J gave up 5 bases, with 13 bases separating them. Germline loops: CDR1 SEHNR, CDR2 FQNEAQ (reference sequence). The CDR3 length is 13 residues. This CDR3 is CASSLTYGETQYF. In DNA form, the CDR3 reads TGTGCCAGCAGTCTAACATACGGCGAGACCCAGTACTTC.

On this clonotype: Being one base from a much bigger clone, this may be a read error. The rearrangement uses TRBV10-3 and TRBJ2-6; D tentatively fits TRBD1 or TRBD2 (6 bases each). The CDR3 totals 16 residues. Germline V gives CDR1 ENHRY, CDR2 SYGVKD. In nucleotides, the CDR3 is TGTGCCATCAGTGAGTCGAGGGGGGCTGGGGGCAACGTCCTGACTTTC. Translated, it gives CAISESRGAGGNVLTF.

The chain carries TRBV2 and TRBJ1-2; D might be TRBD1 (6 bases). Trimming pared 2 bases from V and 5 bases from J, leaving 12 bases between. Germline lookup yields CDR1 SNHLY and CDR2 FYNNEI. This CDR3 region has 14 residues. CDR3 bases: TGTGCCAGCAGTGAAACCGGACAGCTTTATGGCTACACCTTC. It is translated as CASSETGQLYGYTF.

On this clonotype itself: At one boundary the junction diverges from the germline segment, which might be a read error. CDR3 region: CASSSHMNTEVFF. The CDR3 bases are TGTGCCAGCAGCTCTCATATGAACACTGAAGTTTTCTTT. The genes are TRBV7-3 and TRBJ1-1; D not certain. The CDR3 sequence is 13 residues long. Germline CDR1 reads SGHTA; CDR2 reads FQGTGA.

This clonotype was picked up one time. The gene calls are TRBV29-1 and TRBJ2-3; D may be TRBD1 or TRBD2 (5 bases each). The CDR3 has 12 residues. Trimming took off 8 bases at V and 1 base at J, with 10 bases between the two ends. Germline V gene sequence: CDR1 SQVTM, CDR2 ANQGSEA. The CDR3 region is CSIRDRTDTQYF. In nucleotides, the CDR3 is TGCAGCATCCGGGACCGCACAGATACGCAGTATTTT.

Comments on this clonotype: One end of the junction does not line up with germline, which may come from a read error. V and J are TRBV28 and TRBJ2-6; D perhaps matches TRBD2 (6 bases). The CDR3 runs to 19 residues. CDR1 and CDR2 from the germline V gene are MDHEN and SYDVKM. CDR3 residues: CASSLAGTQGLGGSNVLTF. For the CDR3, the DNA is TGTGCCAGCAGTTTAGCCGGGACTCAGGGTCTGGGTGGGTCCAACGTCCTGACTTTC.

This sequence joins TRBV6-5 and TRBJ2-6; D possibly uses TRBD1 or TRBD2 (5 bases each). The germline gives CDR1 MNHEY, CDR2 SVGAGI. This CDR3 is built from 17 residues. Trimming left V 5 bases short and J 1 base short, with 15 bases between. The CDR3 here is CASSPGTGYSGANVLTF. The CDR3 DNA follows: TGTGCCAGCAGTCCTGGGACGGGTTATTCTGGGGCCAACGTCCTGACTTTC.

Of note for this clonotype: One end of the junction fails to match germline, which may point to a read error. The CDR3 DNA sequence: TGTGCCACCAGTAGCAATCGCGAAGCTTACTTT. Protein product: CATSSNREAYF. The chain carries TRBV24-1 and TRBJ1-1; no clear D. The CDR3 is made up of 11 amino acids. Germline lookup yields CDR1 KGHDR and CDR2 SFDVKD.

The CDR3 region is CASSLGGNTIYF. The CDR3, as DNA: TGTGCCAGCAGCTTGGGTGGAAACACCATATATTTT. The rearrangement joins TRBV5-4 to TRBJ1-3, with D hard to call. The CDR3 covers 12 residues. CDR1 is SGHNT and CDR2 is YYREEE in the germline V gene (reference sequence). Trimming cost V 0 bases and J 3 bases, with 1 base left between them. The full variable domain, in which reference TRBV5-4 and TRBJ1-3 provide the parts outside the CDR3, is ETGVTQSPTHLIKTRGQQVTLRCSSQSGHNTVSWYQQALGQGPQFIFQYYREEENGRGNFPPRFSGLQFPNYSSELNVNALELDDSALYLCASSLGGNTIYFGEGSWLTVV.

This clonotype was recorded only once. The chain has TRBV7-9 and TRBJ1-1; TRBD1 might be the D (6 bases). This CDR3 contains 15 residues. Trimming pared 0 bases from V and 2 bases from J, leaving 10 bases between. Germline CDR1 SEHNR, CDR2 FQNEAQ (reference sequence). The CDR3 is CASSLAGGGNTEAFF. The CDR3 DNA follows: TGTGCCAGCAGCTTAGCAGGGGGGGGAAACACTGAAGCTTTCTTT.

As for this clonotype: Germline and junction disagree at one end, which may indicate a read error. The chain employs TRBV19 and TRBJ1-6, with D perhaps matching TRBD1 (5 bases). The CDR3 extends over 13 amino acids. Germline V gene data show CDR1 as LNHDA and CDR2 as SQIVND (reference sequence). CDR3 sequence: CASKGRENSPPHF. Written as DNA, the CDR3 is TGTGCCAGTAAAGGCAGGGAAAATTCACCCCCCCACTTT.

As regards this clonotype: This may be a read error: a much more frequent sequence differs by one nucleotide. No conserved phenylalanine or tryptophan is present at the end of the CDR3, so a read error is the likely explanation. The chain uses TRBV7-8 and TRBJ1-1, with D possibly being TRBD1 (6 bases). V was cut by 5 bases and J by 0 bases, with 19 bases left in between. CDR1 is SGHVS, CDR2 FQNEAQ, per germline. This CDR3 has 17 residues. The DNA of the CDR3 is TGTGCCAGCAGCCCCCTGAGCACTAGGGGGATGAACACTGAAGCTTTCCTT. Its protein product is CASSPLSTRGMNTEAFL.

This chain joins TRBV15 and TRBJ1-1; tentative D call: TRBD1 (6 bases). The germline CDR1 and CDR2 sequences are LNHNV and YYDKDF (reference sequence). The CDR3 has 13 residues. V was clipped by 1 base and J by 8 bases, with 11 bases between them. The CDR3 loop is CATSRGTGTEAFF. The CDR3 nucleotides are TGTGCCACCAGCAGAGGCACCGGGACAGAAGCTTTCTTT.

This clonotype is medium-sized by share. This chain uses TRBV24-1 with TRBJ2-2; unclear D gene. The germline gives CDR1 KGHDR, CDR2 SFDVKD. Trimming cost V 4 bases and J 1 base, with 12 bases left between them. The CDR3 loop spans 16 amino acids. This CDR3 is CATSEGYQENTGELFF. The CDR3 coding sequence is TGTGCCACCAGTGAAGGCTACCAGGAGAACACCGGGGAGCTGTTTTTT.

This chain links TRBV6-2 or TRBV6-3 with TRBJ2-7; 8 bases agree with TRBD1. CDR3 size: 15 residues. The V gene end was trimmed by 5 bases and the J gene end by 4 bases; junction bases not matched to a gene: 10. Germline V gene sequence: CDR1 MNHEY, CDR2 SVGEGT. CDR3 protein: CASSTETGADYEQYF. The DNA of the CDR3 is TGTGCCAGCAGTACTGAGACAGGGGCCGATTACGAGCAGTACTTC.

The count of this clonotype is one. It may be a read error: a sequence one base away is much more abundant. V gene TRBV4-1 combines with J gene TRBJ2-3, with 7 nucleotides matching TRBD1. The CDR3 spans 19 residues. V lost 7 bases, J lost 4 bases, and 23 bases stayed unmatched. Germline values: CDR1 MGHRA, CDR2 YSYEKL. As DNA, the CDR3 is TGCGCCAGCAACCACCCATTAGCCACAGGGGCCCAAAGAGCAGATACGCAGTATTTT. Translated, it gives CASNHPLATGAQRADTQYF.

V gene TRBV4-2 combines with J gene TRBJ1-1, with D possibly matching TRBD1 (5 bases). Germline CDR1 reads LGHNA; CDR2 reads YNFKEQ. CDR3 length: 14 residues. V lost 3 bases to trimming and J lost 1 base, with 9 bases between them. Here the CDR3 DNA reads TGTGCCAGCAGCCACCAGGACACGAACACTGAAGCTTTCTTT. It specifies CASSHQDTNTEAFF.

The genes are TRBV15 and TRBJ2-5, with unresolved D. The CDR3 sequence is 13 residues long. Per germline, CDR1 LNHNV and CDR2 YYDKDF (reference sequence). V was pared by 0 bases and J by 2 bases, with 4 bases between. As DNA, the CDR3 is TGTGCCACCAGCAGAGAGCAGCAAGAGACCCAGTACTTC. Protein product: CATSREQQETQYF.

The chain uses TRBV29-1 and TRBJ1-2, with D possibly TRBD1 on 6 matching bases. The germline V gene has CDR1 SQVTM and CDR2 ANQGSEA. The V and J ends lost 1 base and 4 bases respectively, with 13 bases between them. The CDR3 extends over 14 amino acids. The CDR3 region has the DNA TGCAGCGTTGAAGTTAGGCAGGGGCCCTATGGCTACACCTTC. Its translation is CSVEVRQGPYGYTF.

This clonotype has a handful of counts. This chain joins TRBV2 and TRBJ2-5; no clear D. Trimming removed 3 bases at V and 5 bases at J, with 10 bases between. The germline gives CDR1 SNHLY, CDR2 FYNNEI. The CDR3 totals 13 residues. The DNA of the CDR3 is TGTGCCAGCAGTGACGGACGGTTGGAGACCCAGTACTTC. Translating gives CASSDGRLETQYF.

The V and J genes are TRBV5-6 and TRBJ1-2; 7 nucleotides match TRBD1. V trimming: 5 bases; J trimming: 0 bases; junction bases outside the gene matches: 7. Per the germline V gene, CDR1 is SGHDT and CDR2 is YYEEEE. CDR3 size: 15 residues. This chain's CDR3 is CASRVDRASNYGYTF. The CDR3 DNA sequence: TGTGCCAGCAGGGTCGACAGGGCCTCTAACTATGGCTACACCTTC.

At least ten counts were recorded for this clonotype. CDR3 sequence (DNA): TGTGCCAGCAGCTCCGGGACAGGGATATCCGAGCAGTACTTC. Translating it yields CASSSGTGISEQYF. This chain joins TRBV5-4 and TRBJ2-7; 9 bases are a match to TRBD1. After removal of 3 bases from V and 6 bases from J, the junction contained 7 bases not matched to a gene. The germline V gene has CDR1 SGHNT and CDR2 YYREEE (reference sequence). This CDR3 contains 14 residues.

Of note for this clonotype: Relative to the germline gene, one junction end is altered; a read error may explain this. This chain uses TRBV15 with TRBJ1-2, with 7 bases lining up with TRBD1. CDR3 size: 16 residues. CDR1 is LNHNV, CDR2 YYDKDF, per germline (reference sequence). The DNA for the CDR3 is TGTGCCACCAGTGGCCAGGGGGTAGCTCACGACTATGGCTACACCTTT. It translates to CATSGQGVAHDYGYTF.

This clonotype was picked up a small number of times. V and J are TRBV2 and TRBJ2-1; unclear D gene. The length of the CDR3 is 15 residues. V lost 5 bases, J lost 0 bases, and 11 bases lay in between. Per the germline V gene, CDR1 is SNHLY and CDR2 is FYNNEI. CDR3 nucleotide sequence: TGTGCCAGCAGTTACGACCGCAGCTCCTACAATGAGCAGTTCTTC. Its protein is CASSYDRSSYNEQFF.